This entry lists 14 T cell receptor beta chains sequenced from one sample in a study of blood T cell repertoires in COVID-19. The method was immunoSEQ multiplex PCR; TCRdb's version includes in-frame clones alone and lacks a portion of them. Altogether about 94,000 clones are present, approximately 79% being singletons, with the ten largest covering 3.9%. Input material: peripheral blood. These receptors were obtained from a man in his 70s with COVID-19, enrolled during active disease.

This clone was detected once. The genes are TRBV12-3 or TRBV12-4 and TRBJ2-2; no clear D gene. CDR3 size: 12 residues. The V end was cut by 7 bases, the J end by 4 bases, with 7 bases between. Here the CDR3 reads CASIMSTGELFF. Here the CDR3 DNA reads TGTGCCAGCATCATGTCCACCGGGGAGCTGTTTTTT.

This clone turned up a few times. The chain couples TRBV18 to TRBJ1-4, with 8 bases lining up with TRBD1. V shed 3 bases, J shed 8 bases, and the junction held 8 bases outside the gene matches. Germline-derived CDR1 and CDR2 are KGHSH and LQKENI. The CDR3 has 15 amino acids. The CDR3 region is CASSPTQGAVEKLFF. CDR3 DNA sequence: TGTGCCAGCTCACCGACCCAGGGGGCAGTGGAAAAACTGTTTTTT. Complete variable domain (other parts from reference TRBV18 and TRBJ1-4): NAGVMQNPRHLVRRRGQEARLRCSPMKGHSHVYWYRQLPEEGLKFMVYLQKENIIDESGMPKERFSAEFPKEGPSILRIQQVVRGDSAAYFCASSPTQGAVEKLFFGSGTQLSVL.

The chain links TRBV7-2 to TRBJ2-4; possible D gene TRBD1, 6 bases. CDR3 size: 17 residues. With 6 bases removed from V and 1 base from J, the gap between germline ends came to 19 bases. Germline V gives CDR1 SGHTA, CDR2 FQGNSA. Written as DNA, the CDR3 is TGTGCCAGCAGTCCCGCCGCACAGGGCAGTGCCAAAAACATTCAGTACTTC. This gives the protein CASSPAAQGSAKNIQYF. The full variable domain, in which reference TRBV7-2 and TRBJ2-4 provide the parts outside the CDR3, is GAGVSQSPSNKVTEKGKDVELRCDPISGHTALYWYRQSLGQGLEFLIYFQGNSAPDKSGLPSDRFSAERTGGSVSTLTIQRTQQEDSAVYLCASSPAAQGSAKNIQYFGAGTRLSVL.

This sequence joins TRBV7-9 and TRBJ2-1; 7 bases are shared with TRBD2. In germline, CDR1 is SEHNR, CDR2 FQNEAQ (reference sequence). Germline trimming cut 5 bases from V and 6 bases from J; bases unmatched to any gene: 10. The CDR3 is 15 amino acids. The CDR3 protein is CASSLGEGQGNEQFF. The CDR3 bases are TGTGCCAGCAGCCTAGGGGAGGGGCAGGGCAATGAGCAGTTCTTC. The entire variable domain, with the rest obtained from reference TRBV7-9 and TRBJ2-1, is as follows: DTGVSQNPRHKITKRGQNVTFRCDPISEHNRLYWYRQTLGQGPEFLTYFQNEAQLEKSRLLSDRFSAERPKGSFSTLEIQRTEQGDSAMYLCASSLGEGQGNEQFFGPGTRLTVL.

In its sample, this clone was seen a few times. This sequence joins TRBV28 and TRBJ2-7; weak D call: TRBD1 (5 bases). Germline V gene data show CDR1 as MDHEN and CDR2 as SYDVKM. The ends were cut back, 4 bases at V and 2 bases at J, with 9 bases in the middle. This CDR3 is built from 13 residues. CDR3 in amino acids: CASSSRDPYEQYF. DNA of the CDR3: TGTGCCAGCAGTTCCAGGGATCCCTACGAGCAGTACTTC.

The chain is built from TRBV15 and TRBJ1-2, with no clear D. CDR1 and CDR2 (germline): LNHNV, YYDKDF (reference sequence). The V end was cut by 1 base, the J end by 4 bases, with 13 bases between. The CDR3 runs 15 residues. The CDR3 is CATSRGLLDTYGYTF. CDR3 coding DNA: TGTGCCACCAGCAGAGGACTACTAGATACCTATGGCTACACCTTC.

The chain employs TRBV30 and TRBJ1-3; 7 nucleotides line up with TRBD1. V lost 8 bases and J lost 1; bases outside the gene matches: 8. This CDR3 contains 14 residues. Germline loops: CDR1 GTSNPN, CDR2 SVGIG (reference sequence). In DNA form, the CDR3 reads TGTGCCACCGAACAGGGGTCATCTGGAAACACCATATATTTT. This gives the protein CATEQGSSGNTIYF.

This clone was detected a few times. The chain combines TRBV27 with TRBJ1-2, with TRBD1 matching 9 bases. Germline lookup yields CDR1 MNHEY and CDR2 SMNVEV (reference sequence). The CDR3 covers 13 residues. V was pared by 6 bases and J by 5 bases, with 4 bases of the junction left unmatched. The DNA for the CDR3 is TGTGCCAGCAGCTCGGACAGGGGATATGGCTACACCTTC. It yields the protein CASSSDRGYGYTF.

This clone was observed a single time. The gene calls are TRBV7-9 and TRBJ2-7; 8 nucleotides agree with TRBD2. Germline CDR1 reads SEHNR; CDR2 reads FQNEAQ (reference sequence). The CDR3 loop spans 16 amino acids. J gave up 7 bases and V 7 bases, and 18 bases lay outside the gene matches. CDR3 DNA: TGTGCCAGCACCCACTTTTCGGGTAGCGGGACGGGGGAGCAGTACTTC. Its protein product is CASTHFSGSGTGEQYF.

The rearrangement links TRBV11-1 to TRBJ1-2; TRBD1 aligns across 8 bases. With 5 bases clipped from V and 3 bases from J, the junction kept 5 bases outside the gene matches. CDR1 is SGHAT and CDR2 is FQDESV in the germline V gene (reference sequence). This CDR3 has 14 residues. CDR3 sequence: CASSTRQGYYGYTF. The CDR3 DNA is TGTGCCAGCAGCACCCGACAGGGGTACTATGGCTACACCTTC.

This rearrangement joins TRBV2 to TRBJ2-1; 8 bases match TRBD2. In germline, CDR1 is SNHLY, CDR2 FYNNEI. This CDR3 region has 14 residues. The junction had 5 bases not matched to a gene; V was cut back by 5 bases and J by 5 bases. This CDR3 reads CASSYGTRDNEQFF. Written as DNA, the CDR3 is TGTGCCAGCAGTTACGGGACTAGGGACAATGAGCAGTTCTTC.

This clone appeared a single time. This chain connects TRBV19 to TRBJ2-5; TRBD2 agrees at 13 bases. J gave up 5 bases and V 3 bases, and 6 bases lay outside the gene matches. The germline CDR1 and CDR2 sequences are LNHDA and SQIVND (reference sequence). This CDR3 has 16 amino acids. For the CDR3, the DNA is TGTGCCAGTAGTATCGGACTAGCGGGAGTCGGGGAGACCCAGTACTTC. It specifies CASSIGLAGVGETQYF.

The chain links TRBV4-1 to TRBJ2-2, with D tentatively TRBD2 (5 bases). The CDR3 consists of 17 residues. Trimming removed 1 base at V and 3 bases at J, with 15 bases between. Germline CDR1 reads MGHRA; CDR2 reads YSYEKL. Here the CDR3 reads CASSQGYAGVYTGELFF. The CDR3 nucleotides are TGCGCCAGCAGCCAAGGATACGCGGGTGTTTACACCGGGGAGCTGTTTTTT.

This CDR3 reads CASSFRTGYKTQYF. The CDR3 DNA is TGTGCCAGCAGCTTCCGGACAGGGTACAAGACCCAGTACTTC. The chain couples TRBV7-2 to TRBJ2-5, with 8 bases matching TRBD1. CDR1 is SGHTA, CDR2 FQGNSA, per germline. This CDR3 contains 14 residues. With 3 bases clipped from V and 6 bases from J, the junction kept 6 bases outside the gene matches.